The clone carrying this T cell receptor beta chain was found a few times. The data stem from a study of technical replicates of blood from a handful of donors. Trimming took 1 base from V and 6 from J, leaving 5 bases between them. The CDR3 length is 12 residues. Looked up from germline, CDR1 is SGHNT and CDR2 is YYREEE (reference sequence). Clones were read by immunoSEQ multiplex PCR, and TCRdb kept only the in-frame ones, dropping some. The table shows some 80,000 clones, with approximately 90% occurring only once. Input material: T cells isolated from PBMCs. This receptor was taken from a human donor in good health. The genes are TRBV5-4 and TRBJ2-1; D is undetermined. The CDR3 protein is CASSLSSNEQFF. The DNA for the CDR3 is TGTGCCAGCAGCTTGTCTTCCAATGAGCAGTTCTTC.